This TCR beta chain came from a study of T cell changes during pregnancy in multiple sclerosis. Clones were sequenced by immunoSEQ multiplex PCR, and TCRdb holds only the in-frame ones, with some missing. The sample records more than 90,000 clones, around 94% being singletons. Trimming stripped 6 bases from V and 1 base from J, with 13 bases between. This CDR3 comprises 14 residues. Germline CDR1 is PRHDT and CDR2 is FYEKMQ (reference sequence). This clone occurred a few times. Sequencing was performed on peripheral blood, taken after pregnancy. The rearrangement links TRBV13 to TRBJ2-7; possible D gene TRBD1, 6 bases. This sequence was found in a female donor with multiple sclerosis, enrolled in a pregnancy study. This CDR3 reads CASRGSGVSYEQYF. CDR3 nucleotide sequence: TGTGCCAGCAGGGGATCAGGGGTGTCCTACGAGCAGTACTTC. The variable domain in full, completed from reference TRBV13 and TRBJ2-7, reads AAGVIQSPRHLIKEKRETATLKCYPIPRHDTVYWYQQGPGQDPQFLISFYEKMQSDKGSIPDRFSAQQFSDYHSELNMSSLELGDSALYFCASRGSGVSYEQYFGPGTRLTVT.